This T cell receptor (beta chain) was profiled in a study of T cell repertoires in cytomegalovirus infection. TCRdb reprocessed the reads with MiXCR, giving one entry per CDR3 protein. In the table there are approximately 770,000 distinct CDR3 sequences, under 35% of which are singletons. Comment on this clonotype: The antigen remains undetermined.

There are 13 residues in the CDR3. The V and J ends lost 2 bases and 5 bases respectively, with 10 bases between them. CDR1 is MNHEY, CDR2 SVGAGI, per germline. This TCR was sampled from a human donor in good health (CMV status not recorded). Some clones in this sample may be carry-over from other donors' samples. The rearrangement uses TRBV6-5 and TRBJ2-7; no clear D gene. Material: cultured CD8+ T cells from PBMCs, obtained from culture after CMV antigen stimulation. CDR3 region: CASSYRVTDEQYF. CDR3 DNA: TGTGCCAGCAGTTACAGGGTGACGGACGAGCAGTACTTC.